Listed here are 14 T cell receptor beta chains from one sample, sequenced in a study of T cells in Graves' hyperthyroidism and ophthalmopathy. Authors of the study amplified TCR beta CDR3 regions from RNA transcripts. TCR CDR3 underwent first-round RT-PCR with the HTBI primer set. TCRdb re-analysed the multiplex PCR reads in MiXCR, keeping a single row per CDR3 protein. The data show about 290,000 distinct CDR3 sequences, about 15% seen once. The sequenced sample was blood. The receptors were gathered from a woman aged 50 to 60 with Graves' hyperthyroidism that later progressed to Graves' ophthalmopathy.

This clonotype was observed many times. This rearrangement joins TRBV6-1 to TRBJ1-1; 10 bases are shared with TRBD1. The V and J ends lost 1 base and 10 bases, in that order; junction bases with no gene match: 6. The CDR3 totals 14 residues. The germline V gene encodes CDR1 MNHNS and CDR2 SASEGT. CDR3 coding DNA: TGTGCCAGCAGTGAAGATTCCCGGGACAGGGGAGCTTTCTTT. This codes for CASSEDSRDRGAFF.

The table lists this clonotype with many counts. The CDR3 loop reads CASTKGPSRETPLHF. As DNA, the CDR3 is TGTGCCAGCACCAAGGGACCCTCGAGGGAAACACCCCTCCACTTT. The chain couples TRBV11-2 to TRBJ1-6; D perhaps matches TRBD1 (5 bases). Germline CDR1 reads SGHAT; CDR2 reads FQNNGV. V lost 7 bases, J lost 11 bases, and 21 bases lay in between. The CDR3 runs 15 residues.

This clonotype appeared many times. DNA of the CDR3: TGTGCCAGTAGTCAATCGCGGACCCTATACAATGAGCAGTTCTTC. Translation: CASSQSRTLYNEQFF. The chain has TRBV19 and TRBJ2-1, with D uncertain. V lost 5 bases and J lost 4, with 15 bases in between. Germline V gene lookup returns CDR1 LNHDA and CDR2 SQIVND (reference sequence). The CDR3 covers 15 residues.

The rearrangement links TRBV20-1 to TRBJ1-2; D might be TRBD1 (5 bases). Trimming pared 0 bases from V and 8 bases from J, leaving 16 bases between. This CDR3 spans 14 amino acids. Per the germline V gene, CDR1 is DFQATT and CDR2 is SNEGSKA (reference sequence). The CDR3 DNA follows: TGCAGTGCTAGAGATAGATTGGGGCCCGGGGGCTACACCTTC. It translates to CSARDRLGPGGYTF.

There are many counts of this clonotype. The chain combines TRBV30 with TRBJ1-1; a weak D match, TRBD1 (5 bases). Trimming removed 1 base at V and 1 base at J, with 13 bases between. Germline V gene lookup returns CDR1 GTSNPN and CDR2 SVGIG (reference sequence). CDR3 length: 15 amino acids. For the CDR3, the DNA is TGTGCCTGGAGTGGGGGGGTAGGAGGGAACACTGAAGCTTTCTTT. Translating gives CAWSGGVGGNTEAFF. Combining the CDR3 with reference TRBV30 and TRBJ1-1 gives the whole variable domain SQTIHQWPATLVQPVGSPLSLECTVEGTSNPNLYWYRQAAGRGLQLLFYSVGIGQISSEVPQNLSASRPQDRQFILSSKKLLLSDSGFYLCAWSGGVGGNTEAFFGQGTRLTVV.

Many counts were recorded for this clonotype. The chain carries TRBV19 and TRBJ1-2; 9 nucleotides align to TRBD1. J was trimmed by 2 bases and V by 7 bases; bases with no gene match: 5. The CDR3 runs to 14 residues. Germline lookup yields CDR1 LNHDA and CDR2 SQIVND (reference sequence). CDR3 in DNA: TGTGCCAGTACTTCGACAGGGGGAAACTATGGCTACACCTTC. It encodes CASTSTGGNYGYTF.

The sample holds many counts of this clonotype. The V call is TRBV5-1, the J call TRBJ2-7, with 11 bases fitting TRBD2. The V gene end was trimmed by 4 bases and the J gene end by 5 bases; junction bases not matched to a gene: 8. Germline CDR1 reads SGHRS; CDR2 reads YFSETQ. This CDR3 comprises 15 residues. Written as DNA, the CDR3 is TGCGCCAGCAGCCTACGACTAGCGGGAACAGACGAGCAGTACTTC. It is translated as CASSLRLAGTDEQYF.

This clonotype was picked up many times. The chain employs TRBV2 and TRBJ1-4, with 10 bases aligning to TRBD1. This CDR3 is built from 14 residues. The junction had 4 bases not matched to a gene; V was cut back by 6 bases and J by 6 bases. In germline, CDR1 is SNHLY, CDR2 FYNNEI. CDR3 in DNA: TGTGCCAGCAGGGGGACAGGGGTGGATGAAAAACTGTTTTTT. Protein: CASRGTGVDEKLFF.

The V call is TRBV4-1, the J call TRBJ2-1; D perhaps matches TRBD2 (5 bases). The germline V gene has CDR1 MGHRA and CDR2 YSYEKL. The CDR3 consists of 12 residues. Deletions cut 7 bases from V and 7 bases from J, with 11 bases between. The CDR3, as DNA: TGCGCCAGCACAGGCGGGTGGAATGAGCAGTTCTTC. This encodes CASTGGWNEQFF.

This clonotype has at least ten counts. The rearrangement joins TRBV28 to TRBJ1-1; no clear D gene. CDR1 MDHEN and CDR2 SYDVKM come from the germline V gene. This CDR3 is 14 amino acids long. Trimming left V 4 bases short and J 5 bases short, with 14 bases between. The CDR3 DNA is TGTGCCAGCAGTTCGTACCAAGTTGGAACTGAAGCTTTCTTT. Translation: CASSSYQVGTEAFF.

CDR3 sequence reads: CASSYSPPEEQKLFF. CDR3 nucleotides: TGTGCCAGCAGTTACTCCCCGCCAGAAGAGCAAAAACTGTTTTTT. This sequence joins TRBV6-5 and TRBJ1-4; the D is unclear. This CDR3 has 15 amino acids. V lost 0 bases and J 9 bases, leaving 14 bases between the germline ends. CDR1 is MNHEY, CDR2 SVGAGI, per germline.

This chain connects TRBV30 to TRBJ1-1; D uncertain. This CDR3 is 11 amino acids long. The V end lost 0 bases, the J end lost 9 bases, and 8 bases lay between the germline ends. Germline CDR1 GTSNPN, CDR2 SVGIG (reference sequence). In DNA, the CDR3 is TGTGCCTGGAGTGTAGATCACAAAGCTTTCTTT. It translates to CAWSVDHKAFF. The variable domain in full, completed from reference TRBV30 and TRBJ1-1, reads SQTIHQWPATLVQPVGSPLSLECTVEGTSNPNLYWYRQAAGRGLQLLFYSVGIGQISSEVPQNLSASRPQDRQFILSSKKLLLSDSGFYLCAWSVDHKAFFGQGTRLTVV.

This clonotype was seen at least ten times. The rearrangement links TRBV6-1 to TRBJ2-7; the D gene is possibly TRBD1 (8 bases). V was cut by 5 bases and J by 4 bases, with 18 bases left in between. The CDR3 contains 15 residues. Germline CDR1 is MNHNS and CDR2 is SASEGT. The CDR3 region has the DNA TGTGCCAGCAGTTATTACGACAGGGGAGGGTACGAGCAGTACTTC. Amino acids: CASSYYDRGGYEQYF.

The V gene is TRBV20-1, the J gene TRBJ1-5; D remains unclear. The CDR3 consists of 13 residues. CDR1 DFQATT and CDR2 SNEGSKA come from the germline V gene (reference sequence). Trimming shortened V by 5 bases and J by 12 bases, and 20 bases separated the two germline ends. The CDR3 DNA reads as TGCAGTGCTGGGATACCGGGAAAGGTGGGCCAGCATTTT. It encodes CSAGIPGKVGQHF.